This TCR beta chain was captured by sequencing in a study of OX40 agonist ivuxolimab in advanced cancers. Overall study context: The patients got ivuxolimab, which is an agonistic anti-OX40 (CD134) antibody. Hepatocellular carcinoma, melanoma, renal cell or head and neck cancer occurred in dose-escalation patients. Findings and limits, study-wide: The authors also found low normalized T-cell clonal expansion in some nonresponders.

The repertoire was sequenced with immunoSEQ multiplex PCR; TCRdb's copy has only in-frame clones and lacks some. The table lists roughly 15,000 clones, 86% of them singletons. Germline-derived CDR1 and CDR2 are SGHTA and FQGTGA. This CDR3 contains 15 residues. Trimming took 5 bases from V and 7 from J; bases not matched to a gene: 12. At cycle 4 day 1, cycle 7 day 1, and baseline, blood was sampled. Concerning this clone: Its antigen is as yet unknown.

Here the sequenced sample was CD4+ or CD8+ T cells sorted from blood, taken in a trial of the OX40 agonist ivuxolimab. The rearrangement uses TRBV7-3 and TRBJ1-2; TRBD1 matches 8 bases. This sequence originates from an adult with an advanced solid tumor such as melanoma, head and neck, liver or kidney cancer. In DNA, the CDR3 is TGTGCCAGCAGCCCGGAGGGCAGGGGGCGGGGTGGCTACACCTTC. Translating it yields CASSPEGRGRGGYTF.